Below, 2 T cell receptor beta chains from the same sample are listed, as sequenced in a study of CD8 T cells in Susac syndrome. Reverse transcription of 0.5 to 1 ug RNA was carried out with random hexamers. TCRdb passed the immunoSEQ multiplex PCR reads through MiXCR, listing each CDR3 protein once. The sample has approximately 180,000 distinct CDR3 sequences, approximately 94% seen once. The material sequenced was CD4+ T cells from PBMCs. Receptors originate from a human donor with multiple sclerosis.

The chain carries TRBV12-3 or TRBV12-4 and TRBJ2-5, with 12 bases aligning to TRBD1. The CDR3 totals 17 residues. Trimming at V came to 4 bases and at J to 5 bases, leaving 11 bases not matched to a gene. The CDR3 DNA is TGTGCCAGCAGTTCCGGGACAGGGGGCAAGAGGGACGAGACCCAGTACTTC. This translates into CASSSGTGGKRDETQYF.

The chain has TRBV5-1 and TRBJ1-1; D remains unclear. The CDR3 is 13 amino acids. V was trimmed by 3 bases and J by 6 bases, leaving 12 bases between them. Germline V CDR1 and CDR2: SGHRS, YFSETQ. CDR3 amino acids: CASSSNLRAEAFF. CDR3 in DNA: TGCGCCAGCAGCTCGAATTTGAGGGCTGAAGCTTTCTTT.